Listed below are T cell receptor beta chains from one sample, sequenced in a study of cytomegalovirus exposure and HLA in healthy donors. The protocol was immunoSEQ multiplex PCR, while the TCRdb copy is restricted to in-frame clones and leaves out a portion. The profile covers more than 90,000 clones, with around 74% appearing a single time and 7.1% taken by the ten largest. Sequencing used PBMCs. The origin of the receptors is a man aged 35 to 55 in good health and CMV-seropositive. Both conserved end residues are part of each CDR3. A D gene is named only where the DNA matches it firmly. Size is stated for part of the rows, as once, few or many counts, or as a class when the clone is expanded.

NA	NA	TRBJ2-6	TRBV2	CAGLRAYPIGANVLTF	TGTGCCGGACTCCGGGCCTATCCCATTGGGGCCAACGTCCTGACTTTC
NA	NA	TRBJ2-7	TRBV6-1	CASIEFHEQYF	TGTGCCAGCATAGAGTTCCACGAGCAGTACTTC
NA	NA	TRBJ2-7	TRBV6-5	CASSYSNRAYEQYF	TGTGCCAGCAGTTACTCGAACCGCGCGTACGAGCAGTACTTC
NA	NA	TRBJ2-3	TRBV9	CASSAGTPASTQYF	TGTGCCAGCAGCGCCGGGACTCCGGCGAGTACGCAGTATTTT
NA	NA	TRBJ1-2	TRBV11-2	CASSLKTRGSGYTF	TGTGCCAGCAGCCTAAAAACCCGGGGGTCTGGCTACACCTTC
TRBD2	few	TRBJ2-7	TRBV5-1	CASSILAGDHYEQYF	TGCGCCAGCTCGATTCTAGCGGGGGACCACTACGAGCAGTACTTC
TRBD1	NA	TRBJ2-3	TRBV11-3	CASSPRTGQETDTQYF	TGTGCCAGCAGCCCACGGACAGGGCAGGAGACAGATACGCAGTATTTT
NA	NA	TRBJ1-2	TRBV29-1	CSVLFAGGYTF	TGCAGCGTGTTGTTTGCGGGGGGCTACACCTTC
TRBD1	NA	TRBJ2-7	TRBV6-1	CASRETGYYEQYF	TGTGCCAGCAGAGAGACAGGGTACTACGAGCAGTACTTC
TRBD1	NA	TRBJ2-1	TRBV6-1	CASRGQGPSYNEQFF	TGTGCCAGTAGAGGACAGGGGCCCTCCTACAATGAGCAGTTCTTC
NA	NA	TRBJ1-2	TRBV28	CASRFPGTVGYTF	TGTGCCAGCAGATTCCCCGGGACTGTTGGCTACACCTTC
TRBD1	NA	TRBJ2-3	TRBV2	CASSPGTAGTDTQYF	TGTGCCAGCAGTCCCGGGACAGCTGGCACAGATACGCAGTATTTT
NA	NA	TRBJ1-2	TRBV5-1	CASSLAGTSRYTF	TGCGCCAGCAGCTTGGCCGGGACAAGTCGCTACACCTTC
TRBD2	NA	TRBJ2-2	TRBV7-9	CASSLAYGGVNTGELFF	TGTGCCAGCAGCTTAGCGTACGGGGGGGTGAACACCGGGGAGCTGTTTTTT
TRBD1	few	TRBJ1-1	TRBV28	CASSLPRQGSEAFF	TGTGCCAGCAGTTTACCCCGACAGGGGAGCGAAGCTTTCTTT
TRBD1	NA	TRBJ2-5	TRBV5-8	CATFPRDRGQETQYF	TGTGCCACCTTCCCCAGGGACAGGGGTCAAGAGACCCAGTACTTC
NA	NA	TRBJ2-1	TRBV4-1	CASSQGLASFF	TGCGCCAGCAGCCAAGGTCTAGCGTCGTTCTTC
TRBD2	once	TRBJ2-1	TRBV10-3	CAIRITSGRHNEQFF	TGTGCCATCAGGATAACTAGCGGGAGACATAATGAGCAGTTCTTC
NA	NA	TRBJ2-2	TRBV6-4	CASSGSGTTGELFF	TGTGCCAGCAGCGGGTCTGGGACTACCGGGGAGCTGTTTTTT
NA	NA	TRBJ2-3	TRBV5-1	CASSLGRGGTDTQYF	TGCGCCAGCAGCTTGGGCAGGGGTGGAACAGATACGCAGTATTTT
NA	NA	TRBJ1-1	TRBV5-1	CASSPGHTEAFF	TGCGCCAGCAGCCCAGGGCACACTGAAGCTTTCTTT
TRBD1	NA	TRBJ2-6	TRBV10-3	CAISAGQGASGANVLTF	TGTGCCATCAGTGCCGGACAGGGGGCGTCAGGGGCCAACGTCCTGACTTTC
TRBD2	NA	TRBJ2-5	TRBV27	CASSLSKWEGETQYF	TGTGCCAGCAGTTTATCGAAGTGGGAGGGGGAGACCCAGTACTTC
NA	NA	TRBJ2-1	TRBV18	CASSPAESLSNEQFF	TGTGCCAGCTCACCGGCGGAATCACTCTCCAACGAGCAGTTCTTC
TRBD1	NA	TRBJ2-7	TRBV2	CASTPRGTGISYEQYF	TGTGCCAGCACCCCCCGGGGGACAGGGATCTCCTACGAGCAGTACTTC
NA	NA	TRBJ1-1	TRBV2	CASSERFMNTEAFF	TGTGCCAGCAGTGAGCGTTTTATGAACACTGAAGCTTTCTTT
TRBD2	NA	TRBJ2-3	TRBV5-1	CASSFLAGGTDTQYF	TGCGCCAGCAGTTTCTTAGCGGGGGGCACAGATACGCAGTATTTT
NA	NA	TRBJ2-1	TRBV7-6	CASSLDGVSGYNEQFF	TGTGCCAGCAGCTTAGACGGGGTCTCAGGCTACAATGAGCAGTTCTTC
NA	NA	TRBJ2-7	TRBV2	CASSAEGKGREQYF	TGTGCCAGCAGTGCGGAGGGAAAGGGGAGGGAGCAGTACTTC
TRBD2	NA	TRBJ2-1	TRBV27	CATEKLAGGSNEQFF	TGTGCCACCGAGAAACTAGCGGGAGGGAGCAATGAGCAGTTCTTC
TRBD1	NA	TRBJ1-6	TRBV11-2	CASSSQGYNSPLHF	TGTGCCAGCAGCTCACAGGGGTATAATTCACCCCTCCACTTT
TRBD1	NA	TRBJ1-3	TRBV5-1	CASSLGPGQGDGNTIYF	TGCGCCAGCAGCTTGGGGCCGGGACAGGGGGACGGAAACACCATATATTTT
NA	NA	TRBJ1-6	TRBV2	CASSGGSYNSPLHF	TGTGCCAGCAGTGGGGGCAGCTATAATTCACCCCTCCACTTT
NA	NA	TRBJ2-1	TRBV11-2	CASSLKGVVHEQFF	TGTGCCAGCAGCTTAAAGGGGGTGGTCCATGAGCAGTTCTTC
NA	NA	TRBJ2-7	TRBV5-1	CASSYEMAGYEQYF	TGCGCCAGCAGCTACGAAATGGCGGGGTACGAGCAGTACTTC
NA	NA	TRBJ2-4	TRBV19	CASNNEGLAKNIQYF	TGTGCCAGTAACAACGAGGGACTAGCCAAAAACATTCAGTACTTC
TRBD1	NA	TRBJ1-2	TRBV27	CASSRQGREGYTF	TGTGCCAGCAGCAGACAGGGGAGGGAAGGCTACACCTTC
NA	NA	TRBJ2-3	TRBV7-2	CASSPGGSLDTQYF	TGTGCCAGCAGCCCGGGTGGGAGCCTAGATACGCAGTATTTT
TRBD2	few	TRBJ2-5	TRBV5-4	CASSLGFLAGEETQYF	TGTGCCAGCAGCTTGGGCTTTCTAGCGGGAGAAGAGACCCAGTACTTC
NA	NA	TRBJ2-5	TRBV5-4	CASSTDSAQETQYF	TGTGCCAGCAGCACCGACTCGGCCCAAGAGACCCAGTACTTC
NA	NA	TRBJ1-5	TRBV16	CASSPGRNQPQHF	TGTGCCAGCAGCCCCGGTCGCAATCAGCCCCAGCATTTT
TRBD2	few	TRBJ2-6	TRBV29-1	CSVEDLAGGSSGANVLTF	TGCAGCGTTGAAGACCTAGCGGGGGGGAGCTCTGGGGCCAACGTCCTGACTTTC
NA	NA	TRBJ1-2	TRBV7-8	CASSLGGSAYTF	TGTGCCAGCAGCTTAGGAGGGTCAGCCTACACCTTC
NA	NA	TRBJ1-1	TRBV6-1	CASSYGVVAFF	TGTGCCAGCAGTTACGGGGTTGTGGCTTTCTTT
NA	NA	TRBJ1-4	TRBV5-1	CASSLEDSSNEKLFF	TGCGCCAGCAGCCTAGAAGACAGCTCTAATGAAAAACTGTTTTTT
TRBD1	once	TRBJ1-5	TRBV6-6	CATSGTGSGNQPQHF	TGTGCCACTTCCGGGACAGGGTCAGGCAATCAGCCCCAGCATTTT
NA	NA	TRBJ2-2	TRBV25-1	CASSGQVNTGELFF	TGTGCCAGCAGTGGGCAGGTCAACACCGGGGAGCTGTTTTTT
TRBD1	NA	TRBJ1-2	TRBV6-5	CASSEGTEAVGYTF	TGTGCCAGCAGTGAAGGGACAGAGGCGGTTGGCTACACCTTC
NA	once	TRBJ1-2	TRBV7-9	CASSSPLGRSNYGYTF	TGTGCCAGCAGCTCTCCCCTCGGGAGGTCCAACTATGGCTACACCTTC
TRBD1	NA	TRBJ1-2	TRBV6-5	CASKIQGNYGYTF	TGTGCCAGCAAAATACAGGGGAACTATGGCTACACCTTC
TRBD2	NA	TRBJ2-2	TRBV9	CASSTPRSGGVNTGELFF	TGTGCCAGCAGCACTCCAAGGTCGGGGGGTGTGAACACCGGGGAGCTGTTTTTT
NA	once	TRBJ2-2	TRBV5-1	CASSFPEGTGELFF	TGCGCCAGCAGCTTTCCGGAGGGGACCGGGGAGCTGTTTTTT
NA	NA	TRBJ1-1	TRBV7-9	CASSLVGGNTEAFF	TGTGCCAGCAGCTTAGTAGGGGGGAACACTGAAGCTTTCTTT
NA	few	TRBJ1-3	TRBV10-3	CAIRGDLRSGNTIYF	TGTGCCATCAGAGGGGACTTGAGGTCTGGAAACACCATATATTTT
TRBD1	once	TRBJ1-1	TRBV28	CASSVSSRGTEAFF	TGTGCCAGCAGTGTATCGTCCAGGGGGACTGAAGCTTTCTTT